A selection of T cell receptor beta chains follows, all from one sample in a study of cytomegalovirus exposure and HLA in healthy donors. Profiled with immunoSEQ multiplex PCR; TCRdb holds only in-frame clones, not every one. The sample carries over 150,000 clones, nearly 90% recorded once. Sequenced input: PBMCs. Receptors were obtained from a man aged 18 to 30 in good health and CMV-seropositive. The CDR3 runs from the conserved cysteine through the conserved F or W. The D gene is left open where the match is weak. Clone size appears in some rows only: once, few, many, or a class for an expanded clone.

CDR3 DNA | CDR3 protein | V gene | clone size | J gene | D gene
TGTGCCAGCAGCTTGGAGGCATCATACTACCCATCCTACAATGAGCAGTTCTTC | CASSLEASYYPSYNEQFF | TRBV5-4 | . | TRBJ2-1 | .
TGTGCCTGGAGTGTAGGACAGGGCCCAGATACGCAGTATTTT | CAWSVGQGPDTQYF | TRBV30 | . | TRBJ2-3 | TRBD1
TGTGCCAGCAGCGTAGGGGACAGATCCTACTACACCTTC | CASSVGDRSYYTF | TRBV9 | . | TRBJ1-2 | TRBD1
TGTGCCAGCAGTTACGTGGGGGCTGTCTACGAGCAGTACTTC | CASSYVGAVYEQYF | TRBV6-5 | . | TRBJ2-7 | .
TGTGCCAGCAGTTTAAGGTCAGGGTACGAGCAGTACTTC | CASSLRSGYEQYF | TRBV27 | . | TRBJ2-7 | .
TGTGCCAGCAGTGGACAGGGGGCGCGTGAAAAACTGTTTTTT | CASSGQGAREKLFF | TRBV6-1 | . | TRBJ1-4 | TRBD1
TGCGCCAGCAGCTTTGGGACAGGGGGCACAGATACGCAGTATTTT | CASSFGTGGTDTQYF | TRBV5-1 | . | TRBJ2-3 | TRBD1
TGCGCCAGCAGCCAAGTAGCGGTTAGCACAGATACGCAGTATTTT | CASSQVAVSTDTQYF | TRBV4-1 | . | TRBJ2-3 | .
TGTGCCAGCAGCTTCCCCCTCCGAACAGGGAATCTGCGGAACACTGAAGCTTTCTTT | CASSFPLRTGNLRNTEAFF | TRBV11-2 | . | TRBJ1-1 | .
TGTGCCAGCAGTGAATGGGACTCAACCGGGGAGCTGTTTTTT | CASSEWDSTGELFF | TRBV25-1 | . | TRBJ2-2 | .
TGTGCCAGCTCACCAACGTACTTAACGTATTTCGAGCAGTACTTC | CASSPTYLTYFEQYF | TRBV18 | . | TRBJ2-7 | .
TGTGCCACCGGACAGCGCCTTGGGGGCTACACCTTC | CATGQRLGGYTF | TRBV6-5 | . | TRBJ1-2 | .
TGTGCCAGCAGCTTATATAGTAGAAATACCGGGGAGCTGTTTTTT | CASSLYSRNTGELFF | TRBV11-2 | . | TRBJ2-2 | .
TGTGCCAGCAGCTTAGACAGGAACACTGAAGCTTTCTTT | CASSLDRNTEAFF | TRBV5-6 | once | TRBJ1-1 | .
TGTGCCAGCTCACCACGGGCTAGCGGCCTCTACGAGCAGTACTTC | CASSPRASGLYEQYF | TRBV18 | . | TRBJ2-7 | TRBD2
TGTGCCAGCAGCTTACAACAGGGGGCAGGGGAGACCCAGTACTTC | CASSLQQGAGETQYF | TRBV5-6 | . | TRBJ2-5 | TRBD1
TGTGCCAGCAGCCAAGGATACGCCTACCGCACAGATACGCAGTATTTT | CASSQGYAYRTDTQYF | TRBV14 | few | TRBJ2-3 | .
TGTGCCAGCAGTTTCGCAGGCCAGAACACTGAAGCTTTCTTT | CASSFAGQNTEAFF | TRBV28 | . | TRBJ1-1 | .
TGTGCCAGCAGTGATACAGGGGGGAGCACTGAAGCTTTCTTT | CASSDTGGSTEAFF | TRBV25-1 | . | TRBJ1-1 | TRBD1
TGTGCCACGATTCCTAGCGGGTCTAGGGAGACCCAGTACTTC | CATIPSGSRETQYF | TRBV15 | . | TRBJ2-5 | TRBD2
TGTGCCAGCAGGGATCCAGGGATATCGGAAAAACTGTTTTTT | CASRDPGISEKLFF | TRBV6-5 | . | TRBJ1-4 | .
TGTGCCAGCACACGGTCCGAAGCCTACGAGCAGTACTTC | CASTRSEAYEQYF | TRBV2 | . | TRBJ2-7 | .
TGTGCCAGCGAAGGGGCAGGTGGGAACACTGAAGCTTTCTTT | CASEGAGGNTEAFF | TRBV7-9 | . | TRBJ1-1 | .
TGTGCCAGCAGGCGACAGGTGAACACTGAAGCTTTCTTT | CASRRQVNTEAFF | TRBV5-4 | . | TRBJ1-1 | .
TGCGCCAGCAGCCAGTCTCCACGGACAGACTCTGGAAACACCATATATTTT | CASSQSPRTDSGNTIYF | TRBV4-1 | . | TRBJ1-3 | .
TGTGCCAGCAGCGACAGGCCAGTTGGAAATGAGCAGTTCTTC | CASSDRPVGNEQFF | TRBV25-1 | . | TRBJ2-1 | .
TGCGCCAGCAGCTCCAATAGCGGAAGCTCCTACGAGCAGTACTTC | CASSSNSGSSYEQYF | TRBV5-1 | few | TRBJ2-7 | .
TGTGCCAGCAGCTTACTTCCGCGGGGTCCTTACACAGATACGCAGTATTTT | CASSLLPRGPYTDTQYF | TRBV7-9 | few | TRBJ2-3 | .
TGTGCCAGCAGTAGTTACAGCACTGAAGCTTTCTTT | CASSSYSTEAFF | TRBV2 | . | TRBJ1-1 | .
TGTGCCAGCTCTATGACAGGGGGGTCCTACAATGAGCAGTTCTTC | CASSMTGGSYNEQFF | TRBV18 | . | TRBJ2-1 | TRBD1
TGTGCCAGCAGCTTGGGAGGGACTAGTGCTTCGGAGACCCAGTACTTC | CASSLGGTSASETQYF | TRBV5-4 | . | TRBJ2-5 | TRBD2
TGTGCCAGCAGCCCTAACCGGGACAGGTCCCTCGAGCAGTACTTC | CASSPNRDRSLEQYF | TRBV11-3 | . | TRBJ2-7 | TRBD1
TGTGCCAGCAGGGCGGGACTTGCGTACGAGCAGTACTTC | CASRAGLAYEQYF | TRBV27 | . | TRBJ2-7 | .
TGTGCCAGCAGCACTCGGGGGGTTGATGAGCAGTTCTTC | CASSTRGVDEQFF | TRBV2 | . | TRBJ2-1 | TRBD2
TGTGCCAGCAAGCCCGACAGGACCATTTGGCAGCCCCAGCATTTT | CASKPDRTIWQPQHF | TRBV28 | few | TRBJ1-5 | .
TGTGCCACCAGCAGAGTCCAACCGATTTCCGGGACAGGGGGCGCGATTAGGCAGCCCCAGCATTTT | CATSRVQPISGTGGAIRQPQHF | TRBV15 | . | TRBJ1-5 | TRBD1
TGTGCCAGCAGCTTAGATCGAGTGGGAGTCCCACTATCCTACGAGCAGTACTTC | CASSLDRVGVPLSYEQYF | TRBV11-2 | . | TRBJ2-7 | .
TGTGCCAGCACTATGCGGGTTTACAATGAGCAGTTCTTC | CASTMRVYNEQFF | TRBV2 | . | TRBJ2-1 | .
TGTGCCTGGAGCCGCCAGAAAAACACTGAAGCTTTCTTT | CAWSRQKNTEAFF | TRBV30 | . | TRBJ1-1 | .
TGTGCCAGCAGTCCTCCACAGGGAGTCGATGAAAAACTGTTTTTT | CASSPPQGVDEKLFF | TRBV28 | . | TRBJ1-4 | .
TGTGCCAGCAGGCCAACCGGGACAACTCTGATCGGGACTGAAGCTTTCTTT | CASRPTGTTLIGTEAFF | TRBV27 | . | TRBJ1-1 | .
TGTGCCAGTAGTAAGCGTCCCGGGACAGGTTTGAACACTGAAGCTTTCTTT | CASSKRPGTGLNTEAFF | TRBV19 | . | TRBJ1-1 | TRBD1
TGCGCCAGCAGCCAAGGCCAGGGACTAGCGGGACACGGGGAGCTGTTTTTT | CASSQGQGLAGHGELFF | TRBV4-1 | . | TRBJ2-2 | TRBD2
TGTGCCAGTAGTTCACAGGGATTGGAGGTCAGCACTGAAGCTTTCTTT | CASSSQGLEVSTEAFF | TRBV19 | . | TRBJ1-1 | .
TGCGCCAGCAGCCCCGGGACTAGCAGGGGGGATACGCAGTATTTT | CASSPGTSRGDTQYF | TRBV5-1 | . | TRBJ2-3 | TRBD2
TGTGCCAGCAGCCCCCAGGGTACTGACGAGCAGTACTTC | CASSPQGTDEQYF | TRBV7-9 | . | TRBJ2-7 | .